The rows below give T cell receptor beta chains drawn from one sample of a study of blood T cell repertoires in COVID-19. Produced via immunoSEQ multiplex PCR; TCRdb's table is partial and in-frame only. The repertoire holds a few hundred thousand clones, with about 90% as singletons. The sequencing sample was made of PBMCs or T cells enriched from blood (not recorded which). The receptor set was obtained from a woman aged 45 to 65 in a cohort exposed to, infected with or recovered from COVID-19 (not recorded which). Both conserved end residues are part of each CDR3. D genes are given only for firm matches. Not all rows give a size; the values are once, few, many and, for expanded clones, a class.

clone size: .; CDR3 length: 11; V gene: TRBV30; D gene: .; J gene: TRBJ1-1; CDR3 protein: CAWRPSREAFF; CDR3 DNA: TGTGCCTGGAGGCCGAGCAGGGAAGCTTTCTTT
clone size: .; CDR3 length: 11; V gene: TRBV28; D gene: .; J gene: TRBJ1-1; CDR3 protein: CASFRAGGAFF; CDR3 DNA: TGTGCCAGCTTCCGGGCGGGGGGAGCTTTCTTT
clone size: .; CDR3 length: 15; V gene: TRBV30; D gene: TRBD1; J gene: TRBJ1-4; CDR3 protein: CAWSVQRGQYEKLFF; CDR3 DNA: TGTGCCTGGAGTGTACAAAGGGGGCAGTATGAAAAACTGTTTTTT
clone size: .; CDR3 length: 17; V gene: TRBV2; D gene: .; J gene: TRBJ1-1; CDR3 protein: CASSDRSGGRDSTEAFF; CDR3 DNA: TGTGCCAGCAGTGATCGGTCCGGGGGGCGAGATAGCACTGAAGCTTTCTTT
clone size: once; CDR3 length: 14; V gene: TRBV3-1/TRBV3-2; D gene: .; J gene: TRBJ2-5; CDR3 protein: CASSQDASQETQYF; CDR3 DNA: TGTGCCAGCAGCCAAGATGCTAGTCAAGAGACCCAGTACTTC
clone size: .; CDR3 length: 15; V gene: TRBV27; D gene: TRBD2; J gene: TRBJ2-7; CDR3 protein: CASSSFSGGNYEQYF; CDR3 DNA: TGTGCCAGCAGTTCCTTTAGCGGGGGAAACTACGAGCAGTACTTC
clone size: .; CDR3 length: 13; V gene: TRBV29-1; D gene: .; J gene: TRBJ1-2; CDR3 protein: CSAAVYSDYGYTF; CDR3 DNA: TGCAGCGCTGCAGTTTATTCCGACTATGGCTACACCTTC
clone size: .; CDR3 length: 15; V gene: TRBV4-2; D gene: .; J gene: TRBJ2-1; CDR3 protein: CASSQDRERRNEQFF; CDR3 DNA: TGTGCCAGCAGCCAAGATCGGGAACGTAGGAATGAGCAGTTCTTC
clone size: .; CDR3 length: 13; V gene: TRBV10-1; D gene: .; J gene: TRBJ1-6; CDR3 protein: CASSESPVSPLHF; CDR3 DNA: TGCGCCAGCAGTGAGTCCCCTGTTTCACCCCTCCACTTT
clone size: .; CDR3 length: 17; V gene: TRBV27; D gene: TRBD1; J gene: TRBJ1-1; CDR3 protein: CASSLSLATGRGTEAFF; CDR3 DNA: TGTGCCAGCAGTTTATCGCTAGCGACAGGGCGCGGGACTGAAGCTTTCTTT
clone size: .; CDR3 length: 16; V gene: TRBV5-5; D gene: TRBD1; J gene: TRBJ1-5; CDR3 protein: CASSLQGWVNDQPQHF; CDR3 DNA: TGTGCCAGCAGCCTACAGGGGTGGGTTAATGATCAGCCCCAGCATTTT
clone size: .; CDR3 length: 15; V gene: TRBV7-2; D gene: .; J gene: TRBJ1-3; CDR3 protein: CASSFLRQSGNTIYF; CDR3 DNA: TGTGCCAGCAGCTTTTTGAGACAATCTGGAAACACCATATATTTT
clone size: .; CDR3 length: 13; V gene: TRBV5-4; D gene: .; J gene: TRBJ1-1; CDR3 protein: CASSLALDTEAFF; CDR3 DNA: TGTGCCAGCAGCTTGGCCCTAGACACTGAAGCTTTCTTT
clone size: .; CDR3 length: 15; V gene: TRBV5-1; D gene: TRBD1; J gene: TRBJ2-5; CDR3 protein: CASSTVQGGQETQYF; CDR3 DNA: TGCGCCAGCAGCACCGTACAGGGGGGACAAGAGACCCAGTACTTC
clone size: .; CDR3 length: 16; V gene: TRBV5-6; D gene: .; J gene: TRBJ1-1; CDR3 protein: CASSLSAVGPFTEAFF; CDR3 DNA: TGTGCCAGCAGCTTGTCAGCGGTCGGGCCGTTCACTGAAGCTTTCTTT
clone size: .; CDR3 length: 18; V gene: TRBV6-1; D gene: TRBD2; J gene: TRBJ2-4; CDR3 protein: CASSEPAGGHGAKNIQYF; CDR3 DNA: TGTGCCAGCAGTGAACCAGCGGGGGGGCATGGGGCCAAAAACATTCAGTACTTC
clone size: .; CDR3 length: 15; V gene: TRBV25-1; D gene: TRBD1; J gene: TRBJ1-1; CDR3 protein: CASSLSTGMNTEAFF; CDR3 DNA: TGTGCCAGCAGCTTATCGACAGGGATGAACACTGAAGCTTTCTTT
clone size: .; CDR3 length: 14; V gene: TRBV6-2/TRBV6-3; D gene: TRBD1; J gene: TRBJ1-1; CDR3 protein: CASSSDRGTLRAFF; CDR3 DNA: TGTGCCAGCAGTTCTGACAGGGGGACCTTGCGGGCTTTCTTT
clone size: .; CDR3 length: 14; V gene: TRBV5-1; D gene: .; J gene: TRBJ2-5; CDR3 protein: CASSLGGQQETQYF; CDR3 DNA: TGCGCCAGCAGCTTGGGTGGTCAGCAAGAGACCCAGTACTTC
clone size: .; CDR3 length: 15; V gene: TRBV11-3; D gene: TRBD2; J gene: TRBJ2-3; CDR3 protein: CASSLGGGGTDTQYF; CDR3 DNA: TGTGCCAGCAGCTTGGGCGGGGGTGGCACAGATACGCAGTATTTT
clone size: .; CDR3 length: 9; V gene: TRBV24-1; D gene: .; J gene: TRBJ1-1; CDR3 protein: CATLFEAFF; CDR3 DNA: TGTGCCACCCTCTTCGAAGCTTTCTTT
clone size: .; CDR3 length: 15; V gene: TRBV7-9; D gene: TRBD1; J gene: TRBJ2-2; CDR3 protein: CASNLQGANTGELFF; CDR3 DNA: TGTGCCAGCAACCTTCAGGGGGCGAACACCGGGGAGCTGTTTTTT